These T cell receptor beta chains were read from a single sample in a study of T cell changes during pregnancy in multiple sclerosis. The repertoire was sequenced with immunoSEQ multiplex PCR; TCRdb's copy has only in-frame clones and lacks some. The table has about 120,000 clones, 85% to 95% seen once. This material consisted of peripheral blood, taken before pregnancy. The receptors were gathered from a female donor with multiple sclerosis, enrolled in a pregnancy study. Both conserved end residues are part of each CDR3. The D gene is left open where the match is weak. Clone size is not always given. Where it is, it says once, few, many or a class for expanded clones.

DNA: TGTGCCAGCAGGGTAGGCGGAGGGCCCTACAATGAGCAGTTCTTC; CDR3: CASRVGGGPYNEQFF; size: -; J: TRBJ2-1; length: 15; V: TRBV6-5; D: -
DNA: TGTGCCAGCAGTTTTCGGGACAGGGGGCCCTACGAGCAGTACTTC; CDR3: CASSFRDRGPYEQYF; size: -; J: TRBJ2-7; length: 15; V: TRBV28; D: TRBD1
DNA: TGCGCCAGCAGCTCGACCTCTAGCGGGAGTCGCGAGACCCAGTACTTC; CDR3: CASSSTSSGSRETQYF; size: -; J: TRBJ2-5; length: 16; V: TRBV5-1; D: TRBD2
DNA: TGCGCCAGCAGCTTGGGGGAGGGAGAAGAGACCCAGTACTTC; CDR3: CASSLGEGEETQYF; size: once; J: TRBJ2-5; length: 14; V: TRBV5-1; D: TRBD2
DNA: TGTGCCAGCAGTTTCGACAGCAGCTCTGGAAACACCATATATTTT; CDR3: CASSFDSSSGNTIYF; size: -; J: TRBJ1-3; length: 15; V: TRBV28; D: -
DNA: TGTGCCAGCAGCTTACCTAGGACAGGGGCGGAGACCCAGTACTTC; CDR3: CASSLPRTGAETQYF; size: -; J: TRBJ2-5; length: 15; V: TRBV5-4; D: TRBD1
DNA: TGTGCCAGCAGTTACTCCGGGACACGAATCTACGAGCAGTACTTC; CDR3: CASSYSGTRIYEQYF; size: -; J: TRBJ2-7; length: 15; V: TRBV6-5; D: -
DNA: TGTGCCAGTAGTATGGCCGGGTACGAGCAGTACTTC; CDR3: CASSMAGYEQYF; size: -; J: TRBJ2-7; length: 12; V: TRBV19; D: -
DNA: TGTGCCAGTAGGACCCAGGGGAATAGCAATCAGCCCCAGCATTTT; CDR3: CASRTQGNSNQPQHF; size: once; J: TRBJ1-5; length: 15; V: TRBV19; D: -
DNA: TGTGCCAGCCCTGTGGGCCCCAATCAGCCCCAGCATTTT; CDR3: CASPVGPNQPQHF; size: -; J: TRBJ1-5; length: 13; V: TRBV2; D: -
DNA: TGTGCCAGCGCCAGGGGAAATGAGCAGTTCTTC; CDR3: CASARGNEQFF; size: -; J: TRBJ2-1; length: 11; V: TRBV5-4; D: -
DNA: TGTGCCAGCAGTTTTATCCCCCCGGGAGGGATCTCAGATACGCAGTATTTT; CDR3: CASSFIPPGGISDTQYF; size: -; J: TRBJ2-3; length: 17; V: TRBV28; D: TRBD2
DNA: TGCGCCAGCAGCTTGGAGACTAGCGGGATCCGGTTCTTC; CDR3: CASSLETSGIRFF; size: -; J: TRBJ2-1; length: 13; V: TRBV5-1; D: TRBD2
DNA: TGTGCTAGTGGCTCCGCACAGGGATGGGACACTGAAGCTTTCTTT; CDR3: CASGSAQGWDTEAFF; size: -; J: TRBJ1-1; length: 15; V: TRBV12-5; D: -
DNA: TGTGCCAGCAGCCAATCATCTGTTTACGAGCAGTACTTC; CDR3: CASSQSSVYEQYF; size: -; J: TRBJ2-7; length: 13; V: TRBV16; D: -
DNA: TGTGCCAGCAGCGTAGGAGGGGGACCTGGGGCCAACGTCCTGACTTTC; CDR3: CASSVGGGPGANVLTF; size: -; J: TRBJ2-6; length: 16; V: TRBV9; D: -
DNA: TGTGCCAGCAGCTTAGGGACAGTGAACACTGAAGCTTTCTTT; CDR3: CASSLGTVNTEAFF; size: -; J: TRBJ1-1; length: 14; V: TRBV13; D: -
DNA: TGTGCCAGTAGTCTCGGACAGGGCGTCGAGACCCAGTACTTC; CDR3: CASSLGQGVETQYF; size: -; J: TRBJ2-5; length: 14; V: TRBV19; D: TRBD1
DNA: TGTGCCAGCGCCGGACAGGGGAATTCACCCCTCCACTTT; CDR3: CASAGQGNSPLHF; size: -; J: TRBJ1-6; length: 13; V: TRBV6-1; D: TRBD1
DNA: TGTGCCTGGAGTGGGACTCCCCCGGCAGATACGCAGTATTTT; CDR3: CAWSGTPPADTQYF; size: -; J: TRBJ2-3; length: 14; V: TRBV30; D: -
DNA: TGCGCCAGCAGCTTGACAGGGTCTGGACAGCCCCAGCATTTT; CDR3: CASSLTGSGQPQHF; size: -; J: TRBJ1-5; length: 14; V: TRBV5-1; D: -
DNA: TGTGCCAGCAGTTCCGGGACACGAATCAACAATGAGCAGTTCTTC; CDR3: CASSSGTRINNEQFF; size: -; J: TRBJ2-1; length: 15; V: TRBV2; D: -
DNA: TGTGCCAGCAGCTTGTGGCTAGCGGGGGCGTCCTACAATGAGCAGTTCTTC; CDR3: CASSLWLAGASYNEQFF; size: once; J: TRBJ2-1; length: 17; V: TRBV7-8; D: TRBD2
DNA: TGTGCCAGCTCACAGGTGGAGGAGACCCAGTACTTC; CDR3: CASSQVEETQYF; size: -; J: TRBJ2-5; length: 12; V: TRBV18; D: -
DNA: TGTGCCAGTAGTAAACTCCCGGGGGATTTGAACACTGAAGCTTTCTTT; CDR3: CASSKLPGDLNTEAFF; size: -; J: TRBJ1-1; length: 16; V: TRBV19; D: -
DNA: TGTGCCAGCAGTCAGGGGGCGCAATCTACTGAAGCTTTCTTT; CDR3: CASSQGAQSTEAFF; size: -; J: TRBJ1-1; length: 14; V: TRBV6-1; D: TRBD1
DNA: TGCGCCAGCAGCTTGGTTCCTAGCGGACTTAGGGAGCAGTACTTC; CDR3: CASSLVPSGLREQYF; size: -; J: TRBJ2-7; length: 15; V: TRBV5-1; D: TRBD2
DNA: TGTGCCAGCAGCTTTCCGACTAGCGGCACAGATACGCAGTATTTT; CDR3: CASSFPTSGTDTQYF; size: once; J: TRBJ2-3; length: 15; V: TRBV5-4; D: TRBD2
DNA: TGTGCCAGCAGTTTAGGCGGGACAGGGGGCAGTTCACCCCTCCACTTT; CDR3: CASSLGGTGGSSPLHF; size: -; J: TRBJ1-6; length: 16; V: TRBV28; D: TRBD1
DNA: TGCGCCAGCAGCCTGGGAGACAGGGACGACACTGAAGCTTTCTTT; CDR3: CASSLGDRDDTEAFF; size: once; J: TRBJ1-1; length: 15; V: TRBV5-1; D: TRBD1
DNA: TGTGCCAGCAGTTTGGTTAGCGGGACCTCCTACGAGCAGTACTTC; CDR3: CASSLVSGTSYEQYF; size: -; J: TRBJ2-7; length: 15; V: TRBV28; D: TRBD2
DNA: TGTGCCAGCAGCTCCCATAGCGGGAGGATCGATGAGCAGTTCTTC; CDR3: CASSSHSGRIDEQFF; size: -; J: TRBJ2-1; length: 15; V: TRBV7-3; D: TRBD2
DNA: TGTGCCATCAGTGAGTCGAATATAGGACGGGGGCATTTT; CDR3: CAISESNIGRGHF; size: -; J: TRBJ1-5; length: 13; V: TRBV10-3; D: -
DNA: TGTGCCAGCAGCTTCGACTTCAGCTCCTACAATGAGCAGTTCTTC; CDR3: CASSFDFSSYNEQFF; size: -; J: TRBJ2-1; length: 15; V: TRBV7-3; D: -
DNA: TGTGCCAGCAGCTTTACGAACACCGGGGAGCTGTTTTTT; CDR3: CASSFTNTGELFF; size: -; J: TRBJ2-2; length: 13; V: TRBV6-5; D: -
DNA: TGTGCCAGCAGCGTAGATGGGGCCTCAGGAAACACCATATATTTT; CDR3: CASSVDGASGNTIYF; size: -; J: TRBJ1-3; length: 15; V: TRBV9; D: -
DNA: TGTGCCAGCAGGCGGGAGCTCGAGCAGTACTTC; CDR3: CASRRELEQYF; size: few; J: TRBJ2-7; length: 11; V: TRBV2; D: TRBD2
DNA: TGTGCCAGCTCACCGACACTACAGGGAACTAATGAAAAACTGTTTTTT; CDR3: CASSPTLQGTNEKLFF; size: few; J: TRBJ1-4; length: 16; V: TRBV18; D: -
DNA: TGCGCCAGCAGCCAGGAAGACAGGGCTGGAAGTGGCTACACCTTC; CDR3: CASSQEDRAGSGYTF; size: -; J: TRBJ1-2; length: 15; V: TRBV5-1; D: TRBD1
DNA: TGTGCCAGCAGCCCACGGACTAGCGGGAGGGGGCAGTTCTTC; CDR3: CASSPRTSGRGQFF; size: -; J: TRBJ2-1; length: 14; V: TRBV28; D: TRBD2
DNA: TGTGCCTGCCAGGGTACCTACAATGAGCAGTTCTTC; CDR3: CACQGTYNEQFF; size: -; J: TRBJ2-1; length: 12; V: TRBV19; D: -
DNA: TGTGCCAGCAGCGTCGGACAGGGGAGCGAGCAGTACTTC; CDR3: CASSVGQGSEQYF; size: once; J: TRBJ2-7; length: 13; V: TRBV9; D: TRBD1
DNA: TGTGCCAGCAGTGATTGGCGGACTAGGGGACAAGAGACCCAGTACTTC; CDR3: CASSDWRTRGQETQYF; size: -; J: TRBJ2-5; length: 16; V: TRBV2; D: TRBD2
DNA: TGTGCCAGCTCCGGGACAGGGAATCAGCCCCAGCATTTT; CDR3: CASSGTGNQPQHF; size: -; J: TRBJ1-5; length: 13; V: TRBV27; D: TRBD1
DNA: TGTGCCACCCAACGTCAGTCTAGCACAGATACGCAGTATTTT; CDR3: CATQRQSSTDTQYF; size: -; J: TRBJ2-3; length: 14; V: TRBV5-8; D: -
DNA: TGCGCCAGCAGCCGTCTAGCGGGAGATATCAATGAGCAGTTCTTC; CDR3: CASSRLAGDINEQFF; size: -; J: TRBJ2-1; length: 15; V: TRBV5-1; D: TRBD2
DNA: TGTGCCAGCTCACCTGGACAGGAAGAGACCCAGTACTTC; CDR3: CASSPGQEETQYF; size: -; J: TRBJ2-5; length: 13; V: TRBV18; D: TRBD1
DNA: TGTGCCAGCGGGACCGGGACAGGGAACACCGGGGAGCTGTTTTTT; CDR3: CASGTGTGNTGELFF; size: -; J: TRBJ2-2; length: 15; V: TRBV7-8; D: TRBD1
DNA: TGTGCCAGCAGCCAGGAACCAGGGGGGTGGACCGGGGAGCTGTTTTTT; CDR3: CASSQEPGGWTGELFF; size: -; J: TRBJ2-2; length: 16; V: TRBV14; D: -